The 5 T cell receptor beta chains below were found in one sample sequenced in a study of cytomegalovirus exposure and HLA in healthy donors. Using immunoSEQ multiplex PCR, the repertoire was profiled, and TCRdb retains in-frame clones only, with some absent. This table holds approximately 300,000 clones, roughly 85% found once. Specimen: PBMCs. These receptors all stem from a woman between 18 and 29 years old in good health and CMV-seronegative.

V and J are TRBV6-5 and TRBJ2-7; D is unclear. In germline, CDR1 is MNHEY, CDR2 SVGAGI. The V gene lost 2 bases and the J gene lost 7 bases, with 6 bases spanning the gap. The CDR3 length is 11 residues. In nucleotides, the CDR3 is TGTGCCAGCAGTTACGGGCGTGAGCAGTACTTC. Amino acid sequence: CASSYGREQYF.

This chain connects TRBV15 to TRBJ2-7; 7 bases are a match to TRBD2. The V gene's germline CDR1 is LNHNV and CDR2 YYDKDF (reference sequence). This CDR3 contains 14 residues. The ends lost 1 base at V and 7 bases at J; junction bases unmatched: 7. The CDR3 loop is CATSRGEGSGEQYF. The CDR3 DNA follows: TGTGCCACCAGCAGAGGGGAGGGTTCTGGAGAGCAGTACTTC.

The chain uses TRBV29-1 and TRBJ1-4, with D unclear. This CDR3 is built from 14 residues. V lost 7 bases and J lost 8, with 20 bases in between. Germline V CDR1 and CDR2: SQVTM, ANQGSEA. The CDR3 is CSGMAAFAGEKLFF. The CDR3 DNA reads as TGCAGCGGCATGGCAGCTTTCGCGGGAGAAAAACTGTTTTTT.

The chain recombines TRBV11-3 with TRBJ2-7; D might be TRBD1 (6 bases). The V end was cut by 5 bases, the J end by 5 bases, with 31 bases between. There are 19 residues in the CDR3. Germline values: CDR1 SGHNT, CDR2 YENEEA. This CDR3 reads CASSARTGTNWGDNNEQYF. In DNA, the CDR3 is TGTGCCAGCAGCGCCCGAACAGGGACCAACTGGGGAGATAATAACGAGCAGTACTTC.

In its sample, this clone was seen once. This sequence joins TRBV18 and TRBJ2-1, with D possibly matching TRBD2 (6 bases). Germline lookup yields CDR1 KGHSH and CDR2 LQKENI. Trimming stripped 3 bases from V and 4 bases from J, with 16 bases between. The CDR3 extends over 16 amino acids. The CDR3 bases are TGTGCCAGCTCACCCCAAAGAGGACTAACTTACAATGAGCAGTTCTTC. Protein: CASSPQRGLTYNEQFF.